The rows below give T cell receptor beta chains drawn from one sample of a study of Graves' ophthalmopathy and Graves' hyperthyroidism. TCRdb recomputed calls from the multiplex PCR reads with MiXCR, one row per CDR3 protein. The repertoire has approximately 1.2 million distinct CDR3 sequences, 35% to 40% of them found once; the top ten carry approximately 12%. Source material: peripheral blood or thyroid tissue (not recorded which). The receptors were sampled from an adult man with Graves' hyperthyroidism. Each CDR3 is given with its conserved first and last residue. D genes are given only for firm matches. Expanded clones are given a class, and other clones once, few, many or no size at all.

d_gene	v_gene	abundance	j_gene	CDR3nt	CDR3aa
-	TRBV11-2	many	TRBJ1-5	TGTGCCAGCAGCGAGTCTGGGGTGGTTAGCAATCAGCCCCAGCATTTT	CASSESGVVSNQPQHF
-	TRBV20-1	many	TRBJ2-5	TGCAGTGCTAGAGTGGGCAGACAAGAGACCCAGTACTTC	CSARVGRQETQYF
TRBD1	TRBV29-1	once	TRBJ2-5	TGCAGCGTCTCTGGACAGGGGGCCCAGTACTTC	CSVSGQGAQYF
-	TRBV11-3	many	TRBJ1-3	TGTGCCAGCAGCTTATGGGCCAGGGCAGGAAACACCATATATTTT	CASSLWARAGNTIYF
TRBD2	TRBV9	-	TRBJ2-7	TGTGCCAGCAGCGTAAGCGCGGGAGGGCAATCCGAGCAGTACTTC	CASSVSAGGQSEQYF
-	TRBV7-9	-	TRBJ1-1	TGTGCCAGCAGCCCCCCGGGCGCAATGAACACTGAAGCTTTCTTT	CASSPPGAMNTEAFF
TRBD1	TRBV7-8	-	TRBJ2-7	TGTGCCAGCAGCTTAGCGAACAGGGACAGGGGATCGTCCGAGCAGTACTTC	CASSLANRDRGSSEQYF
TRBD2	TRBV4-3	-	TRBJ2-7	TGCGCCAGCAGCCGAGGGCGCGGGGGATCCTACGAGCAGTACTTC	CASSRGRGGSYEQYF
TRBD1	TRBV4-2	-	TRBJ1-3	TGTGCCAGCAGCCGGGACAGGGATTCTTATTACACCATATATTTT	CASSRDRDSYYTIYF
-	TRBV10-2	-	TRBJ2-7	TGTGCCAGCAGCCGACCCCCTCGTGGCAGTACCTACGAGCAGTACTTC	CASSRPPRGSTYEQYF